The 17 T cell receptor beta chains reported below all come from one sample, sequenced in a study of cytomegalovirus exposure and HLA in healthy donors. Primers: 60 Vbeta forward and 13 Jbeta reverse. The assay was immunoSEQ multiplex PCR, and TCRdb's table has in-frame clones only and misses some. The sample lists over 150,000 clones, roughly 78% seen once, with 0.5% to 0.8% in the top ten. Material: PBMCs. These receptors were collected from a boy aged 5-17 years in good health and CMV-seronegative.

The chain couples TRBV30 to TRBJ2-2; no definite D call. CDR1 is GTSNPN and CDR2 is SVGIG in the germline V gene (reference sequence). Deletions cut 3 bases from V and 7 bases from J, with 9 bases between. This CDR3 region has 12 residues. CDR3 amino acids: CAWRPPGGELFF. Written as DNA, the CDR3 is TGTGCCTGGAGACCGCCGGGCGGGGAGCTGTTTTTT.

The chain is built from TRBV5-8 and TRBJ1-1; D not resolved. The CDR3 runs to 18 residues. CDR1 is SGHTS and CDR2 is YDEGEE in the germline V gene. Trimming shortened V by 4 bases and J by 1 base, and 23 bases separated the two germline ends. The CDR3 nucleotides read TGTGCCAGCAGCGAAGACATCGACCTCTATAGATCGAACACTGAAGCTTTCTTT. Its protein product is CASSEDIDLYRSNTEAFF.

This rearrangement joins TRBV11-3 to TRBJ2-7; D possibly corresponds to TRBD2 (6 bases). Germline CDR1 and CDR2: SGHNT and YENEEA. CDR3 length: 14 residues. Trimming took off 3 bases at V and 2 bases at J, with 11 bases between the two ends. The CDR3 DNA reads TGTGCCAGCAGCTTTAGGCGGGAACCCTACGAGCAGTACTTC. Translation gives CASSFRREPYEQYF.

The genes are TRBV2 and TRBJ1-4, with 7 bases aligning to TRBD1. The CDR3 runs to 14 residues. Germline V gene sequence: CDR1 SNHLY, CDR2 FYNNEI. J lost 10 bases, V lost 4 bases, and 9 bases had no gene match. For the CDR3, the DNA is TGTGCCAGCAGTGGTGCAGACAGGGAAGGAAAACTGTTTTTT. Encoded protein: CASSGADREGKLFF.

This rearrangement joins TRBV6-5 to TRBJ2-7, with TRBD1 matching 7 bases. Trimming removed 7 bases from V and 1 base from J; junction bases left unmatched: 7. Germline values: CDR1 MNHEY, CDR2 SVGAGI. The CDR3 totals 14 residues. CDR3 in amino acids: CASTPPTGSYEQYF. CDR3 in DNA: TGTGCCAGCACTCCACCGACAGGGTCCTACGAGCAGTACTTC.

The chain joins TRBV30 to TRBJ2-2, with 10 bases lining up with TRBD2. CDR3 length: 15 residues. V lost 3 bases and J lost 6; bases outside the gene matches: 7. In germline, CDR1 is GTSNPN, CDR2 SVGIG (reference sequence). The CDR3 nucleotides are TGTGCCTGGAGATACAGCGGGAGGGAGGCCGGGGAGCTGTTTTTT. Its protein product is CAWRYSGREAGELFF.

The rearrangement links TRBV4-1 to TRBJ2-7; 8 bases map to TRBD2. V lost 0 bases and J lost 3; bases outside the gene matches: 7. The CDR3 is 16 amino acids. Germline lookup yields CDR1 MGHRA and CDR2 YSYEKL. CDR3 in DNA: TGCGCCAGCAGCCAAGATTGGCCGGGGGGGGGCTACGAGCAGTACTTC. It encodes CASSQDWPGGGYEQYF.

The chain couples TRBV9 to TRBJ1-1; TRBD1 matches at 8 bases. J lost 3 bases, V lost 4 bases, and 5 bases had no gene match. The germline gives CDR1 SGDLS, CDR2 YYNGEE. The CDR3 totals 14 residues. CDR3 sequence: CASSLTGDHTEAFF. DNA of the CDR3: TGTGCCAGCAGCTTGACAGGGGATCACACTGAAGCTTTCTTT. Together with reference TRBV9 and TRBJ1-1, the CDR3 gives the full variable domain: DSGVTQTPKHLITATGQRVTLRCSPRSGDLSVYWYQQSLDQGLQFLIQYYNGEERAKGNILERFSAQQFPDLHSELNLSSLELGDSALYFCASSLTGDHTEAFFGQGTRLTVV.

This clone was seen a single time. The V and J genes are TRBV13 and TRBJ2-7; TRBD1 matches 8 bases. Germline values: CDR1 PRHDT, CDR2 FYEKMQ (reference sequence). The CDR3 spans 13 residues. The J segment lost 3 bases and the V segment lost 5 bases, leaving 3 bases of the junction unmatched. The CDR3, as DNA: TGTGCCAGCAGCCTCGACAGGGGCTACGAGCAGTACTTC. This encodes CASSLDRGYEQYF.

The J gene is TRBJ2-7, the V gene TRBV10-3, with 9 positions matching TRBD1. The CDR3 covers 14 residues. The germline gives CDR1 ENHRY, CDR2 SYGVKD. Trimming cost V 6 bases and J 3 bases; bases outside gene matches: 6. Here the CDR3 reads CAIRGTGFVYEQYF. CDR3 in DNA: TGTGCCATCAGGGGGACAGGGTTTGTCTACGAGCAGTACTTC.

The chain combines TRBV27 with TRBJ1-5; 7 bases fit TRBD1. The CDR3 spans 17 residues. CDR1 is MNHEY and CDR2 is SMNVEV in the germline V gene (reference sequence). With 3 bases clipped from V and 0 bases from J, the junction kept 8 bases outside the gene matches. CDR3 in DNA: TGTGCCAGCAGTTTGCTTTGGACAGGATATAGCAATCAGCCCCAGCATTTT. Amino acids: CASSLLWTGYSNQPQHF.

The CDR3 region is CASSAGQGGPNQPQHF. For the CDR3, the DNA is TGTGCCAGCAGCGCGGGACAGGGAGGGCCCAATCAGCCCCAGCATTTT. The V call is TRBV9, the J call TRBJ1-5, with 9 bases fitting TRBD1. CDR1 and CDR2 from the germline V gene are SGDLS and YYNGEE. The CDR3 is made up of 16 amino acids. The V and J ends lost 3 bases and 3 bases, in that order; junction bases with no gene match: 7.

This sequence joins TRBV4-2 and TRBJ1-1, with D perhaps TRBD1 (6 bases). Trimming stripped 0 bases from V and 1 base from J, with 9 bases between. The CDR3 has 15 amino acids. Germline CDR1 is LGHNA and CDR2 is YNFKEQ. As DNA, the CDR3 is TGTGCCAGCAGCCAAGAGGGGACACAGAACACTGAAGCTTTCTTT. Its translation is CASSQEGTQNTEAFF.

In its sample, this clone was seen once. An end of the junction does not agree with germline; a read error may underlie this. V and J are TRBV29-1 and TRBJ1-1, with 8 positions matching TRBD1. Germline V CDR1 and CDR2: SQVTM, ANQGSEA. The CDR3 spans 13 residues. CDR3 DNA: TGCAGCGTGGAAGACAGGGGGAACACTGAAGCTTTCTTT. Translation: CSVEDRGNTEAFF.

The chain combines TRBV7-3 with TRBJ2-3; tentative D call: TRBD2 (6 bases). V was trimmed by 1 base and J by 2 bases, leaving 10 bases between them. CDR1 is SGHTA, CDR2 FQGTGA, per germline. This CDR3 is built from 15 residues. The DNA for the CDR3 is TGTGCCAGCAGCTTAAACCCGGGACTCACAGATACGCAGTATTTT. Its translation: CASSLNPGLTDTQYF.

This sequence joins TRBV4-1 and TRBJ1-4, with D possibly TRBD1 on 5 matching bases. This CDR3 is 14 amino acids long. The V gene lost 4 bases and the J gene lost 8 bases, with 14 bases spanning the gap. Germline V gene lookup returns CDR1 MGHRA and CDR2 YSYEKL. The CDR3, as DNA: TGCGCCAGCAGCCTAACGGCCGGGGGGGAAAAACTGTTTTTT. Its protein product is CASSLTAGGEKLFF.

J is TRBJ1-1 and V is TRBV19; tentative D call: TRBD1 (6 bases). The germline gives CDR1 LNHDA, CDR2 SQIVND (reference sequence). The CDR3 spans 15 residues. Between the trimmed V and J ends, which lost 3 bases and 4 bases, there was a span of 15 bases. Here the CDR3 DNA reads TGTGCCAGTAGTATCCCGTACAGGGATAGCACTGAAGCTTTCTTT. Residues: CASSIPYRDSTEAFF.